One and the same sample provided the 10 T cell receptor beta chains below, sequenced in a study of cytomegalovirus exposure and HLA in healthy donors. Researchers ran the PCR with 60 Vbeta and 13 Jbeta primers. Some clones are missing from TCRdb's copy, which holds only in-frame ones; the method was immunoSEQ multiplex PCR. Altogether 200,000 to 250,000 clones are present, more than 60% being singletons, with the ten largest covering under 0.25%. The sequencing input was PBMCs. The source is a girl aged 2-10 years in good health and CMV-seronegative.

The V gene is TRBV11-2, the J gene TRBJ1-6; no clear D. The germline V gene encodes CDR1 SGHAT and CDR2 FQNNGV. V lost 2 bases and J lost 2, with 13 bases in between. This CDR3 region has 17 residues. CDR3 region: CASSLRREVAYNSPLHF. CDR3 coding DNA: TGTGCCAGCAGCTTACGACGGGAGGTAGCCTATAATTCACCCCTCCACTTT.

The rearrangement links TRBV5-4 to TRBJ1-1, with D uncertain. V lost 0 bases and J 0 bases, leaving 9 bases between the germline ends. The CDR3 runs 15 residues. Germline V CDR1 and CDR2: SGHNT, YYREEE (reference sequence). CDR3 residues: CASSLGGLVNTEAFF. The CDR3 nucleotides read TGTGCCAGCAGCTTGGGCGGCTTGGTGAACACTGAAGCTTTCTTT.

J is TRBJ2-7 and V is TRBV25-1, with D unclear. The CDR3 is made up of 12 amino acids. Trimming stripped 3 bases from V and 7 bases from J, with 10 bases between. Germline lookup yields CDR1 MGHDK and CDR2 SYGVNS. The CDR3: CASSDLSEEQYF. The CDR3 coding sequence is TGTGCCAGCAGTGATCTTTCTGAGGAGCAGTACTTC.

The J gene is TRBJ2-5, the V gene TRBV11-2; D is perhaps TRBD2 (5 bases). CDR3 length: 13 residues. The V end lost 5 bases, the J end lost 5 bases, and 12 bases lay between the germline ends. Germline V lookup: CDR1 SGHAT, CDR2 FQNNGV. CDR3 in DNA: TGTGCCAGCAGCCGATCCCCGGGGGAGACCCAGTACTTC. It translates to CASSRSPGETQYF.

The chain uses TRBV5-4 and TRBJ1-5; weak D call: TRBD1 (6 bases). Trimming shortened V by 3 bases and J by 6 bases, and 10 bases separated the two germline ends. This CDR3 has 13 amino acids. CDR1 and CDR2 (germline): SGHNT, YYREEE (reference sequence). CDR3 nucleotide sequence: TGTGCCAGCAGCTGGGGGGGGGCTCAGCCCCAGCATTTT. This translates into CASSWGGAQPQHF.

The chain joins TRBV9 to TRBJ2-1; TRBD2 might be the D (6 bases). The CDR3 totals 15 residues. Per the germline V gene, CDR1 is SGDLS and CDR2 is YYNGEE. The ends were cut back, 2 bases at V and 8 bases at J, with 17 bases in the middle. The CDR3 loop is CASSVTSLGLHEQFF. The DNA for the CDR3 is TGTGCCAGCAGCGTGACTAGTTTGGGGCTCCATGAGCAGTTCTTC.

The chain uses TRBV5-1 and TRBJ1-2; 7 bases match TRBD1. This CDR3 has 15 amino acids. Germline trimming cut 4 bases from V and 5 bases from J; bases unmatched to any gene: 11. Germline V gives CDR1 SGHRS, CDR2 YFSETQ. The CDR3 loop reads CASSATGTVEYGYTF. The DNA of the CDR3 is TGCGCCAGCAGCGCAACAGGGACAGTAGAATATGGCTACACCTTC.

J is TRBJ2-5 and V is TRBV5-6; D possibly corresponds to TRBD2 (5 bases). Germline CDR1 reads SGHDT; CDR2 reads YYEEEE. Trimming shortened V by 0 bases and J by 5 bases, and 17 bases separated the two germline ends. CDR3 size: 16 residues. The DNA of the CDR3 is TGTGCCAGCAGCTTGGTAGCGAGAGGGATGGGTGAGACCCAGTACTTC. As protein: CASSLVARGMGETQYF. The full variable domain, rest sourced from reference TRBV5-6 and TRBJ2-5, is DAGVTQSPTHLIKTRGQQVTLRCSPKSGHDTVSWYQQALGQGPQFIFQYYEEEERQRGNFPDRFSGHQFPNYSSELNVNALLLGDSALYLCASSLVARGMGETQYFGPGTRLLVL.

The table lists this clone with a few counts. The DNA for the CDR3 is TGCGCCAGCAGCCAAGGAAACTCAGGGATATATGGCTACACCTTC. It encodes CASSQGNSGIYGYTF. The rearrangement links TRBV4-1 to TRBJ1-2; weak D call: TRBD1 (5 bases). V gave up 1 base and J gave up 5 bases, with 14 bases separating them. CDR1 and CDR2 from the germline V gene are MGHRA and YSYEKL. CDR3 length: 15 residues.

The genes are TRBV7-8 and TRBJ2-3, with TRBD2 identical over 13 bases. The J segment lost 6 bases and the V segment lost 6 bases, leaving 9 bases of the junction unmatched. The CDR3 is 16 residues long. Germline V lookup: CDR1 SGHVS, CDR2 FQNEAQ. The CDR3 region is CASSSTGLAGVDTQYF. The CDR3 nucleotides are TGTGCCAGCAGTTCTACCGGACTAGCGGGAGTGGATACGCAGTATTTT.